The following is a T cell receptor (beta chain) sequence with its context. The data are from a study of cytomegalovirus exposure and HLA in healthy donors. Germline CDR1 GTSNPN, CDR2 SVGIG (reference sequence). The V gene lost 1 base and the J gene lost 6 bases, with 21 bases spanning the gap. The length of the CDR3 is 16 residues. The primer mix had 60 Vbeta and 13 Jbeta primers. TCRdb's copy holds only in-frame clones and misses some; the assay was immunoSEQ multiplex PCR. Of about 210,000 clones in the sample, approximately 86% were seen once. The sequencing sample was made of PBMCs. The J gene is TRBJ1-2, the V gene TRBV30, with a tentative D call TRBD1 (5 bases). This receptor was obtained from a boy under 10 years old in good health and CMV-seronegative. The CDR3 DNA reads TGTGCCTGGAGTGCCCGTGGGGCAGGAGATCCGAATGGCTACACCTTC. Amino acids: CAWSARGAGDPNGYTF.